Listed below are T cell receptor beta chains from one sample, sequenced in a study of lung T cells in sarcoidosis with Löfgren's syndrome. TCRdb reprocessed the reads via MiXCR and lists one record per CDR3 protein. The data hold thousands of distinct CDR3 sequences, with 15% to 20% observed a single time. The sample consisted of CD4+ T cells from bronchoalveolar lavage. All receptors derive from a human donor with sarcoidosis (Löfgren's syndrome or another form), or a control subject (not recorded which). Both conserved end residues are part of each CDR3. D genes are given only for firm matches. Part of the rows lack a size; the others show once, few, many or a class for expanded clones.

D gene,V gene,clone size,J gene,CDR3 DNA,CDR3 protein
NA,TRBV20-1,NA,TRBJ2-7,TGCAGTGTTAGTTCGGGGAGCCCCTACGAGCAGTACTTC,CSVSSGSPYEQYF
TRBD1,TRBV5-1,many,TRBJ2-3,TGCGCCAGCAGCTTGGTGGACAGGGGGCGCGGGACAGATACGCAGTATTTT,CASSLVDRGRGTDTQYF
NA,TRBV9,few,TRBJ2-1,TGTGCCAGCAGCGTAGAGGATGAGCAGTTCTTC,CASSVEDEQFF
NA,TRBV20-1,NA,TRBJ1-1,TGCAGTGCTGTGAGACAGAGGATGAACACCGAAGCTTTCTTT,CSAVRQRMNTEAFF
TRBD2,TRBV7-2,many,TRBJ2-3,TGTGCCAGCAGCGCAACTAGCGGGGGGGCCTCGGGTACGCAGTATTTT,CASSATSGGASGTQYF
TRBD2,TRBV4-1,many,TRBJ2-5,TGCGCCAGCAGCCAAGCAATCGAAATAGCGGGGGGACCCCAAGAGACCCAGTACTTC,CASSQAIEIAGGPQETQYF
NA,TRBV20-1,medium-sized,TRBJ1-4,TGCAGTGCTATCGGAACACGTAATGAAAAACTGTTTTTT,CSAIGTRNEKLFF
TRBD1,TRBV27,many,TRBJ1-1,TGTGCCAGCCTCGATAATCAGGGGGGGAACACTGAAGCTTTCTTT,CASLDNQGGNTEAFF
TRBD1,TRBV19,many,TRBJ1-1,TGTGCCAGTAGCCGCCGACCGGGACAGGGGGGCACTGAAGCTTTCTTT,CASSRRPGQGGTEAFF
TRBD1,TRBV24-1,few,TRBJ2-2,TGTGCCACCAGAGACGACAGGGCTAGCGGGGAGCTGTTTTTT,CATRDDRASGELFF
NA,TRBV4-3,many,TRBJ2-7,TGCGCCAGCAGCCAAGTACCTTTCTACGAGCAGTACTTC,CASSQVPFYEQYF
NA,TRBV28,many,TRBJ1-5,TGTGCCAGCATCTCTAGCAATCAGCCCCAGCATTTT,CASISSNQPQHF
TRBD1,TRBV20-1,many,TRBJ1-1,TGCAGTGCTACGACAGGGGGCACTGAAGCTTTCTTT,CSATTGGTEAFF
NA,TRBV3-1,many,TRBJ2-7,TGTGCCAGCAGCCAAGATCCCCTCTACGAGCAGTACTTC,CASSQDPLYEQYF
NA,TRBV28,many,TRBJ2-7,TGTGCCAGCAGTTTAGGAGGCTCCTACGAGCAGTACTTC,CASSLGGSYEQYF